Below, 7 T cell receptor beta chains from the same sample are listed, as sequenced in a study of cytomegalovirus exposure and HLA in healthy donors. The primer mix had 60 Vbeta and 13 Jbeta primers. The data were produced by immunoSEQ multiplex PCR, yet TCRdb's version contains in-frame clones alone and is incomplete. Its table lists under 200,000 clones. Sequences were obtained from PBMCs. The origin of the receptors is a man aged 25 to 45 in good health and CMV-seronegative.

V is TRBV27 and J is TRBJ1-1; D is uncertain. The CDR3 extends over 14 amino acids. The germline V gene encodes CDR1 MNHEY and CDR2 SMNVEV (reference sequence). Trimming took off 5 bases at V and 1 base at J, with 11 bases between the two ends. The CDR3 here is CASSLHRENTEAFF. The CDR3 nucleotides read TGTGCCAGCAGTCTCCACCGGGAGAACACTGAAGCTTTCTTT.

As to this clone: Other nucleotide sequences in the sample specify the same CDR3. The rearrangement joins TRBV5-5 to TRBJ1-1, with 11 bases lining up with TRBD1. The CDR3 sequence is 15 residues long. Germline loops: CDR1 SGHKS, CDR2 YYEKEE (reference sequence). V shed 5 bases and J 11 bases; nucleotides not matched to a gene: 14. Here the CDR3 reads CASSVLPGQGVFAFF. The CDR3 DNA reads as TGTGCCAGCAGTGTGCTACCGGGACAGGGGGTCTTCGCTTTCTTT.

V usage is TRBV2 and J usage is TRBJ1-1; TRBD1 might be the D (5 bases). Germline values: CDR1 SNHLY, CDR2 FYNNEI. The CDR3 sequence is 15 residues long. The V gene lost 11 bases and the J gene lost 0 bases, with 19 bases spanning the gap. The DNA of the CDR3 is TGTGCCGTCAGGGATGGATCTTGGGTGAACACTGAAGCTTTCTTT. Its protein is CAVRDGSWVNTEAFF.

J is TRBJ2-2 and V is TRBV6-1; 7 nucleotides align to TRBD2. Trimming at V came to 6 bases and at J to 1 base, leaving 5 bases not matched to a gene. CDR1 and CDR2 (germline): MNHNS, SASEGT. There are 15 residues in the CDR3. CDR3: CASRRGTGNTGELFF. In nucleotides, the CDR3 is TGTGCCAGCAGGCGGGGGACGGGGAACACCGGGGAGCTGTTTTTT.

V and J are TRBV11-2 and TRBJ2-1, with 8 nucleotides matching TRBD2. CDR1 and CDR2 (germline): SGHAT, FQNNGV. This CDR3 spans 13 amino acids. The V segment lost 5 bases and the J segment 10 bases; nucleotides outside the gene matches: 7. CDR3 region: CASSLGLDLEQFF. In nucleotides, the CDR3 is TGTGCCAGCAGCCTGGGACTAGACCTCGAGCAGTTCTTC.

The CDR3 sequence: CASSPSRVQETQYF. The DNA for the CDR3 is TGTGCCAGCTCACCAAGCAGGGTTCAAGAGACCCAGTACTTC. The chain carries TRBV18 and TRBJ2-5, with D tentatively TRBD1 (5 bases). V lost 2 bases to trimming and J lost 2 bases, with 9 bases between them. This CDR3 has 14 amino acids. The germline V gene encodes CDR1 KGHSH and CDR2 LQKENI.

The chain has TRBV9 and TRBJ2-3; 16 positions agree with TRBD2. The CDR3 length is 16 residues. The germline V gene has CDR1 SGDLS and CDR2 YYNGEE. Trimming at V came to 3 bases and at J to 5 bases, leaving 3 bases not matched to a gene. The CDR3 sequence: CASSGGLAGGVDTQYF. CDR3 coding DNA: TGTGCCAGCAGCGGGGGACTAGCGGGAGGGGTAGATACGCAGTATTTT.